The 14 T cell receptor beta chains listed next were all sequenced from one sample in a study of Ad26.COV2.S vaccination and SARS-CoV-2 variants. Clones were read by immunoSEQ multiplex PCR, and TCRdb kept only the in-frame ones, dropping some. The sample lists 180,000 or so clones, 87% occurring once. This sample comprised peripheral blood, obtained after recovery from COVID-19. The receptors originated from a human donor who had recovered from COVID-19.

The J gene is TRBJ2-7, the V gene TRBV10-3; D is possibly TRBD2 (6 bases). The CDR3 has 13 residues. Per germline, CDR1 ENHRY and CDR2 SYGVKD. The V end was cut by 4 bases, the J end by 2 bases, with 9 bases between. For the CDR3, the DNA is TGTGCCATCAGTGGGAGGGAAACCTACGAGCAGTACTTC. The encoded protein is CAISGRETYEQYF.

This chain links TRBV13 with TRBJ2-1; no firm D call. The CDR3 totals 12 residues. V was shortened by 5 bases and J by 9 bases, with 11 bases between the two germline ends. The germline CDR1 and CDR2 sequences are PRHDT and FYEKMQ (reference sequence). The CDR3 bases are TGTGCCAGCAGCACTTCTAGGGTTGAGCAGTTCTTC. Its protein product is CASSTSRVEQFF. Drawing the rest from reference TRBV13 and TRBJ2-1, the complete variable domain is AAGVIQSPRHLIKEKRETATLKCYPIPRHDTVYWYQQGPGQDPQFLISFYEKMQSDKGSIPDRFSAQQFSDYHSELNMSSLELGDSALYFCASSTSRVEQFFGPGTRLTVL.

This rearrangement joins TRBV3-1 (or the pseudogene TRBV3-2) to TRBJ2-3, with D perhaps matching TRBD1 or TRBD2 (6 bases each). The CDR3 spans 15 residues. The V and J ends lost 5 bases and 3 bases respectively, with 15 bases between them. Germline values: CDR1 LGHDT, CDR2 YNNKEL (reference sequence). The CDR3 protein is CASSTTRGRTDTQYF. The CDR3 region has the DNA TGTGCCAGCAGCACCACACGGGGGCGGACAGATACGCAGTATTTT.

V is TRBV7-3 and J is TRBJ2-3; 7 positions agree with TRBD1. V dropped 5 bases and J dropped 3; count of bases not matched to a gene: 5. CDR3 length: 14 amino acids. Germline V gene data show CDR1 as SGHTA and CDR2 as FQGTGA. The CDR3 DNA reads as TGTGCCAGCAGCCGTGGGACAGATACAGATACGCAGTATTTT. Translation gives CASSRGTDTDTQYF.

This sequence joins TRBV2 and TRBJ2-2, with D hard to call. This CDR3 has 15 residues. Germline values: CDR1 SNHLY, CDR2 FYNNEI. Trimming removed 1 base at V and 0 bases at J, with 6 bases between. The DNA for the CDR3 is TGTGCCAGCAGTGAAGACAGAACGAACACCGGGGAGCTGTTTTTT. It encodes CASSEDRTNTGELFF.

The V and J genes are TRBV29-1 and TRBJ2-5; D is unclear. This CDR3 is built from 12 residues. Germline-derived CDR1 and CDR2 are SQVTM and ANQGSEA. V lost 5 bases and J 4 bases, leaving 11 bases between the germline ends. CDR3 protein: CSVQPARETQYF. CDR3 sequence (DNA): TGCAGCGTTCAGCCAGCAAGAGAGACCCAGTACTTC.

The V gene is TRBV5-1, the J gene TRBJ2-2, with a tentative D call TRBD1 (5 bases). The germline CDR1 and CDR2 sequences are SGHRS and YFSETQ. CDR3 length equals 16 residues. V was shortened by 4 bases and J by 2 bases, with 15 bases between the two germline ends. CDR3 residues: CASSGAIGPNTGELFF. The DNA of the CDR3 is TGCGCCAGCAGCGGGGCGATCGGGCCCAACACCGGGGAGCTGTTTTTT.

The chain couples TRBV27 to TRBJ2-3; D unresolved. Germline V lookup: CDR1 MNHEY, CDR2 SMNVEV (reference sequence). Trimming removed 2 bases from V and 1 base from J, with 7 bases in between. This CDR3 has 14 amino acids. This CDR3 is CASSLTSGTDTQYF. The CDR3 nucleotides read TGTGCCAGCAGTTTAACGTCGGGCACAGATACGCAGTATTTT.

The chain links TRBV30 to TRBJ1-2; tentatively, D is TRBD1 (5 bases). The ends were cut back, 1 base at V and 5 bases at J, with 11 bases in the middle. CDR1 and CDR2 (germline): GTSNPN, SVGIG (reference sequence). The CDR3 contains 13 residues. CDR3 bases: TGTGCCTGGAGTGCATACGGGGCATATGGCTACACCTTC. Protein product: CAWSAYGAYGYTF.

V usage is TRBV18 and J usage is TRBJ2-7, with D perhaps matching TRBD1 (5 bases). CDR3 length: 12 amino acids. The germline V and J ends were trimmed by 3 bases and 2 bases, with 5 bases remaining between them. The germline gives CDR1 KGHSH, CDR2 LQKENI. CDR3 bases: TGTGCCAGCTCACCGACAGCCTACGAGCAGTACTTC. This translates into CASSPTAYEQYF.

CDR3 DNA sequence: TGTGCCAGCAGCCCGGGACTAGCGGGAGACTATAGCACAGATACGCAGTATTTT. Translation gives CASSPGLAGDYSTDTQYF. J is TRBJ2-3 and V is TRBV7-6; 14 bases align to TRBD2. Germline CDR1 SGHVS, CDR2 FNYEAQ. The CDR3 has 18 amino acids. With V trimmed by 5 bases and J by 0 bases, 7 bases remained unmatched.

The chain carries TRBV2 and TRBJ2-7; 7 nucleotides align to TRBD1. Trimming removed 6 bases from V and 0 bases from J; junction bases left unmatched: 2. This CDR3 is 13 amino acids long. The germline gives CDR1 SNHLY, CDR2 FYNNEI. CDR3 residues: CASSYRGSYEQYF. The CDR3 DNA sequence: TGTGCCAGCAGCTACAGGGGCTCCTACGAGCAGTACTTC. Complete variable domain (other parts from reference TRBV2 and TRBJ2-7): EPEVTQTPSHQVTQMGQEVILRCVPISNHLYFYWYRQILGQKVEFLVSFYNNEISEKSEIFDDQFSVERPDGSNFTLKIRSTKLEDSAMYFCASSYRGSYEQYFGPGTRLTVT.

This chain joins TRBV9 and TRBJ2-7; perhaps TRBD2 as D (5 bases). Germline V gene sequence: CDR1 SGDLS, CDR2 YYNGEE. CDR3 length: 13 residues. V was cut by 0 bases and J by 6 bases, with 10 bases left in between. CDR3 protein: CASSVVVRGEQYF. CDR3 sequence (DNA): TGTGCCAGCAGCGTAGTAGTCCGGGGCGAGCAGTACTTC.

The CDR3 nucleotides read TGTGCCAGCAGCCCGACGAGGGGGAACACCGGGGAGCTGTTTTTT. As protein: CASSPTRGNTGELFF. The chain has TRBV6-5 and TRBJ2-2, with D tentatively TRBD1 or TRBD2 (5 bases each). Germline CDR1 is MNHEY and CDR2 is SVGAGI. V lost 6 bases to trimming and J lost 1 base, with 12 bases between them. CDR3 length: 15 amino acids.